A selection of T cell receptor beta chains follows, all from one sample in a study of radiotherapy plus CTLA-4 blockade in lung cancer. Assay used: immunoSEQ multiplex PCR; TCRdb lists only in-frame clones, some missing. Of more than 75,000 clones listed, roughly 74% are singletons. The sequencing here drew on peripheral blood, taken from a patient treated with radiotherapy plus ipilimumab. The receptors were gathered from a human donor with non-small cell lung cancer who had a partial response to radiotherapy plus ipilimumab. Some clones in this sample may be carry-over from other donors' samples. Both conserved end residues are trimmed from each CDR3. A row's size may be missing; if present it is once, few, many or a size class.

J | size | V | CDR3
TRBJ2-4 | NA | TRBV7-2 | ASSLVSSLHIQY
TRBJ2-6 | NA | TRBV28 | ASSRRGGYGANVLT
TRBJ1-5 | NA | TRBV5-5 | ASSFGAGGQPQH
TRBJ2-3 | NA | TRBV19 | ASSMGGWGLDTQY
TRBJ1-1 | once | TRBV7-6 | ASSSQTGGVGEAF
TRBJ1-4 | NA | TRBV5-1 | ASSSTGSAEKLF
TRBJ1-2 | NA | TRBV29-1 | SVETGRPGGDGYT
TRBJ2-2 | few | TRBV9 | ASSAQGRELF
TRBJ2-5 | NA | TRBV19 | ASSIGLAGGQETQY
TRBJ2-1 | NA | TRBV7-2 | ASSLGAGGLYNEQF
TRBJ1-2 | NA | TRBV4-3 | ASSQGGGQNYGYT
TRBJ2-3 | once | TRBV19 | ASSSLAGGVSTQY
TRBJ2-7 | few | TRBV5-4 | ASSLGRGSYEQY
TRBJ2-5 | NA | TRBV5-1 | ASSSGEETQY
TRBJ2-3 | NA | TRBV28 | ASRPPGQSTGTDTQY
TRBJ1-6 | NA | TRBV5-6 | ASSLGSGGKSPLH
TRBJ2-3 | NA | TRBV30 | AGSHSGSTRGDTQY
TRBJ2-1 | NA | TRBV5-1 | ASSFRDRGVGNEQF
TRBJ2-1 | NA | TRBV5-1 | ASSLEGARYNEQF
TRBJ2-5 | NA | TRBV28 | ASSLGTGWEETQY
TRBJ2-7 | NA | TRBV18 | ASSPAKFGEQY
TRBJ2-1 | NA | TRBV7-8 | ASSHRRTHNEQF
TRBJ2-3 | NA | TRBV11-2 | ASSFDRGDTQY
TRBJ2-7 | NA | TRBV7-2 | ASSSRGGTGSYEQY
TRBJ2-7 | NA | TRBV11-2 | ASSLGPGRSSYEQY
TRBJ1-2 | NA | TRBV5-6 | ASSLGQRYGYT
TRBJ2-1 | NA | TRBV7-2 | ASSSSGTSSNEQF
TRBJ2-7 | few | TRBV29-1 | SVSHLYEQY
TRBJ1-5 | NA | TRBV19 | ASSILHEQGNQPQH
TRBJ2-2 | NA | TRBV4-1 | ASSQAQRANTGELF
TRBJ2-3 | NA | TRBV4-1 | ASSPTLPGAGSTDTQY
TRBJ2-3 | NA | TRBV9 | ASSAIGEGTDTQY
TRBJ1-2 | NA | TRBV18 | ASSPTGGVNYGYT
TRBJ2-2 | NA | TRBV5-1 | ASSGGTYGELF
TRBJ2-6 | NA | TRBV5-5 | ASSFAYSGANVLT
TRBJ2-7 | NA | TRBV6-1 | ASSEGASGVYEQY
TRBJ2-3 | few | TRBV2 | ASSRDRGSDTQY
TRBJ2-3 | NA | TRBV7-3 | ASSFGASWGGTQY
TRBJ2-1 | few | TRBV15 | ATTHRGRGNEQF
TRBJ1-2 | NA | TRBV6-6 | ATDLPGQGLGYT
TRBJ2-7 | NA | TRBV30 | AWTTAYEQY
TRBJ1-4 | NA | TRBV5-1 | ASSSDSGRSGLF
TRBJ2-7 | NA | TRBV30 | AWGGGSSYEQY
TRBJ2-3 | NA | TRBV7-8 | ASSLAFNSPGTQY
TRBJ1-1 | NA | TRBV6-5 | ASRDSSNTEAF
TRBJ1-2 | NA | TRBV10-3 | AISESALLQGNYGYT
TRBJ1-2 | few | TRBV6-6 | ASSRSGEGGYT
TRBJ2-2 | NA | TRBV28 | ASSSGTGLQPGELF
TRBJ1-2 | NA | TRBV10-3 | AISDIRGLYGYT
TRBJ2-7 | NA | TRBV6-5 | AGSSHVAGRYYEQY